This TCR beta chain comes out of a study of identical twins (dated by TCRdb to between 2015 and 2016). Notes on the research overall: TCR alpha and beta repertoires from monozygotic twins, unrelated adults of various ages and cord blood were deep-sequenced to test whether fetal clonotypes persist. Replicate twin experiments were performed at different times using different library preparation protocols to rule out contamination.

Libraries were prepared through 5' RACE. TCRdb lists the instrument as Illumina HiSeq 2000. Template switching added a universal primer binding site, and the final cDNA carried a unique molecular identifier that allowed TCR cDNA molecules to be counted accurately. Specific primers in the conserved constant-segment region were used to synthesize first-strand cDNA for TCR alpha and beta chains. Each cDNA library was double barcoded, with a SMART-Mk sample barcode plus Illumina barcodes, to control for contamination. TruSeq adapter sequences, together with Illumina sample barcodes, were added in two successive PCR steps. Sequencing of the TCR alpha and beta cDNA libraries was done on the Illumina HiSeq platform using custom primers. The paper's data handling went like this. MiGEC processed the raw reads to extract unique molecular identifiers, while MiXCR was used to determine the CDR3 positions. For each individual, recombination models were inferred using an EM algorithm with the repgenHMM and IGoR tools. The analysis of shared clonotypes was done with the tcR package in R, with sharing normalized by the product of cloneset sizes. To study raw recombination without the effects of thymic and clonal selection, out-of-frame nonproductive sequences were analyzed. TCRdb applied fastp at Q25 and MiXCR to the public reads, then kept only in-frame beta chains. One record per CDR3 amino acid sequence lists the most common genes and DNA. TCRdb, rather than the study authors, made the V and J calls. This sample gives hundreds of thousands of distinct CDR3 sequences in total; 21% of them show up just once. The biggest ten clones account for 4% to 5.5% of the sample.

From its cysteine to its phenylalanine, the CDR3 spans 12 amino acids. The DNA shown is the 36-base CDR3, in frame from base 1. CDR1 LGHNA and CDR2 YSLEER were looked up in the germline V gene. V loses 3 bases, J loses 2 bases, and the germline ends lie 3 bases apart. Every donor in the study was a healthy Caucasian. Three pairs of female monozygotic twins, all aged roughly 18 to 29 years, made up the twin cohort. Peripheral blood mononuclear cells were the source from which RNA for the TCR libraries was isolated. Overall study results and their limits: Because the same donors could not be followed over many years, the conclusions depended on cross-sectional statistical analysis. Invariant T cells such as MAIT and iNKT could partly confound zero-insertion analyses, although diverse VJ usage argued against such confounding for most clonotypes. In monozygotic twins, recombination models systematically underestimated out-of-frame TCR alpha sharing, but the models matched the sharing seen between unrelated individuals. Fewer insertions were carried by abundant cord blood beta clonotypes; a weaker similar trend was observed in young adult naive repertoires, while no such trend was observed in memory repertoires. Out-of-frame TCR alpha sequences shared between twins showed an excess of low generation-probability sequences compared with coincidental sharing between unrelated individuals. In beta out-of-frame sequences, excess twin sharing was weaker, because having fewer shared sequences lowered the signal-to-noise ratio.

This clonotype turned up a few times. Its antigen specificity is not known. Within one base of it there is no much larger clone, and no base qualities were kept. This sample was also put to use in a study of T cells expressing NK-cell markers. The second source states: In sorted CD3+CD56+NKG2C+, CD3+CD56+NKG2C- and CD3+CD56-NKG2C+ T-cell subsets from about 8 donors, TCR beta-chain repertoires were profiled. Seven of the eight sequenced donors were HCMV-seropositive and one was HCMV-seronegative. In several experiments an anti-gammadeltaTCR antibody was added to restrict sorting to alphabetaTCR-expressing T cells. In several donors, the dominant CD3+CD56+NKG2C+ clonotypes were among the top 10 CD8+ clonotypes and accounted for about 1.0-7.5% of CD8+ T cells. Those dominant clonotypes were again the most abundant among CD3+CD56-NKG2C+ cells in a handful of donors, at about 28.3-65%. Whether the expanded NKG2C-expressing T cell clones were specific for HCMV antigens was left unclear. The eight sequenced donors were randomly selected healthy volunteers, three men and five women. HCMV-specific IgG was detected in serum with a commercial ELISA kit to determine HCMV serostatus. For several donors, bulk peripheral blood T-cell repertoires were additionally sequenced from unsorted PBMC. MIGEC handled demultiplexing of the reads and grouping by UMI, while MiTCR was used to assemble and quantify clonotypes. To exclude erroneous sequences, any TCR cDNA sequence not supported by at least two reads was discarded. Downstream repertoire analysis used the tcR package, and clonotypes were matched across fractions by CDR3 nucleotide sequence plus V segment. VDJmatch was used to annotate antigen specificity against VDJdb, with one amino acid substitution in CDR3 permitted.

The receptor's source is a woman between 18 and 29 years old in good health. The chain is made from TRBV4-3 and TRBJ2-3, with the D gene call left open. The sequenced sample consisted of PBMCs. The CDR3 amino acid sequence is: CASSQNTDTQYF. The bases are TGCGCCAGCAGCCAGAACACAGATACGCAGTATTTT.